This T cell receptor (beta chain) was captured by sequencing in a study of T cells expressing NK-cell markers. The study's findings and limits: It remained uncertain whether the expanded NKG2C+ T cell clones were specific for HCMV antigens.

For TCR beta, cDNA was produced by 5'RACE template switching with UMIs. TCRdb reprocessed the 5' RACE reads and stores each CDR3 protein as one record, lacking DNA. In all, the sample yields some 150,000 distinct CDR3 sequences. CDR3 length: 16 amino acids. Germline loops: CDR1 KGHDR, CDR2 SFDVKD. Of note for this clonotype: Its target is unknown.

The TCR comes from a woman in her 50s in good health. The sequenced material came from blood T cells: a sorted CD56 or NKG2C T cell subset, CD4+ or CD8+ T cells, or bulk PBMC T cells (not recorded which). The rearrangement links TRBV24-1 to TRBJ2-3; TCRdb designates TRBD2, a call that cannot be tested without DNA. CDR3: CATSDLAGDWTDTQYF.